These T cell receptor beta chains were read from a single sample in a study of cytomegalovirus exposure and HLA in healthy donors. Sequenced by immunoSEQ multiplex PCR; TCRdb stores in-frame clones only, minus some. This sample has a few hundred thousand clones; roughly 90% occur once, and the top ten carry around 12%. Sequenced material: PBMCs. These TCRs come from a man younger than 30 in good health and CMV-seropositive. Both conserved end residues are part of each CDR3. The order of the fields is V gene, clone size, J gene, D gene, CDR3 DNA, CDR3 protein. D genes are given only for firm matches. Expanded clones get a size class; other rows say once, few or many, or leave the size out.

TRBV5-8	NA	TRBJ1-2	NA	TGTGCCAGCAGCTTGGGATGGGTAGTTAACTATGGCTACACCTTC	CASSLGWVVNYGYTF
TRBV27	NA	TRBJ1-5	NA	TGTGCCAGCAGCTCTATGGGTCCAGAGGGGGATCAGCCCCAGCATTTT	CASSSMGPEGDQPQHF
TRBV4-1	NA	TRBJ2-3	TRBD2	TGCGCCAGCAGCCAAGGAGCGGGAGGAATCCCAGATACGCAGTATTTT	CASSQGAGGIPDTQYF
TRBV12-5	NA	TRBJ2-1	NA	TGTGCTAGTGGTTTGGAGCAGGGGGGGGCACACAATGAGCAGTTCTTC	CASGLEQGGAHNEQFF
TRBV6-1	NA	TRBJ2-1	NA	TGTGCCAGCAGTGGAGCGATGGCCTACAATGAGCAGTTCTTC	CASSGAMAYNEQFF
TRBV7-9	once	TRBJ2-5	NA	TGTGCCAGCAGCTTAGAACCCCAGTACCAAGAGACCCAGTACTTC	CASSLEPQYQETQYF
TRBV5-8	few	TRBJ2-2	NA	TGTGCCAGCAGCTTGGCCTCGACCGGGGAGCTGTTTTTT	CASSLASTGELFF
TRBV19	NA	TRBJ1-2	NA	TGTGCCAGTATGGGGGGCCCCGTATATGGCTACACCTTC	CASMGGPVYGYTF
TRBV5-4	NA	TRBJ1-1	NA	TGTGCCAGCAGCCCCGGGGGGAGAGAGACTGAAGCTTTCTTT	CASSPGGRETEAFF
TRBV15	NA	TRBJ1-5	TRBD1	TGTGCCACCAGCATCGACAGGGGGTCTCGCAATCAGCCCCAGCATTTT	CATSIDRGSRNQPQHF
TRBV30	NA	TRBJ2-2	NA	TGTGCCTGCTTTCTCAGGGGACCCGGGGAGCTGTTTTTT	CACFLRGPGELFF
TRBV5-1	few	TRBJ1-2	NA	TGCGCCAGCAGCTCATACGATGGGGGCTATGGCTACACCTTC	CASSSYDGGYGYTF
TRBV27	NA	TRBJ2-7	TRBD1	TGTGCCAGCAGTGCCGGGACAGGGCCGTTCGAGCAGTACTTC	CASSAGTGPFEQYF
TRBV6-1	NA	TRBJ2-7	NA	TGTGCCAGCAGTGAATGGGACGCGGCCTACGAGCAGTACTTC	CASSEWDAAYEQYF
TRBV7-2	NA	TRBJ1-5	TRBD1	TGTGCCAGCAGCTTAGGCCAGGGGGTGAACCAGCCCCAGCATTTT	CASSLGQGVNQPQHF
TRBV29-1	NA	TRBJ2-7	NA	TGCAGCGTTGAGGGGGCCAGGGCGTACGAGCAGTACTTC	CSVEGARAYEQYF